The clone carrying this TCR beta chain was picked up one time. The sample comes from a study of Ad26.COV2.S vaccination and SARS-CoV-2 variants. The germline V gene has CDR1 MNHEY and CDR2 SVGAGI. V shed 6 bases and J shed 0 bases, with 9 bases lying between them. The CDR3 is 14 amino acids. Using immunoSEQ multiplex PCR, the repertoire was profiled, and TCRdb retains in-frame clones only, with some absent. The sample has 250,000 or so clones, roughly nine tenths seen once. Described treatment: some 19 received Ad26.COV2.S at low or high dose, single or two shots; roughly five received placebo; per-sample allocation not given. Specimens were obtained on day 63 following the first vaccine or placebo injection.

The starting material was peripheral blood, obtained in a trial of Ad26.COV2.S vaccine versus placebo. This receptor was identified in a person aged 18-65 years who received the Ad26.COV2.S COVID-19 vaccine or a placebo. The J gene is TRBJ2-1, the V gene TRBV6-5; D unresolved. CDR3 sequence: CASRSLSSYNEQFF. Written as DNA, the CDR3 is TGTGCCAGCAGGTCGTTGAGCTCCTACAATGAGCAGTTCTTC.